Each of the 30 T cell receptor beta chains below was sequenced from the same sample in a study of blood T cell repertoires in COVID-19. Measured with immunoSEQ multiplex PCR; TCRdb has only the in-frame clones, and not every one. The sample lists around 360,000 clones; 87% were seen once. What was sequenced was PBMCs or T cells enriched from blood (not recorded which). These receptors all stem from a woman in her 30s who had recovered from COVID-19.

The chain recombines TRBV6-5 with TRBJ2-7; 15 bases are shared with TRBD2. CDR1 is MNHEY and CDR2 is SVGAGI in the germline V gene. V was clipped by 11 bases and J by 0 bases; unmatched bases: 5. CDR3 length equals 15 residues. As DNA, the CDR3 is TGTGCCGGGGGACTAGCGGGAGGCTTCTCCTACGAGCAGTACTTC. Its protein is CAGGLAGGFSYEQYF.

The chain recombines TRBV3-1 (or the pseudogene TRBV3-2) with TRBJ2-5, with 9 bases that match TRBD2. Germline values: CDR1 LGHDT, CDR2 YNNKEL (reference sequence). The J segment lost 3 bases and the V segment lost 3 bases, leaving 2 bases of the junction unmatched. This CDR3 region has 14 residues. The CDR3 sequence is CASSQASGEETQYF. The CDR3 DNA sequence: TGTGCCAGCAGCCAGGCTAGCGGGGAAGAGACCCAGTACTTC.

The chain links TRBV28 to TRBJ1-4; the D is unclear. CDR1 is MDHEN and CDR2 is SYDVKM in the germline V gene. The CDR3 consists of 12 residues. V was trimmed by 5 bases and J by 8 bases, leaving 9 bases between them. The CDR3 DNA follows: TGTGCCAGCAGTCGTCTCTTCGAAAAACTGTTTTTT. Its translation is CASSRLFEKLFF. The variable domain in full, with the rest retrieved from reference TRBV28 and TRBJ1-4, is DVKVTQSSRYLVKRTGEKVFLECVQDMDHENMFWYRQDPGLGLRLIYFSYDVKMKEKGDIPEGYSVSREKKERFSLILESASTNQTSMYLCASSRLFEKLFFGSGTQLSVL.

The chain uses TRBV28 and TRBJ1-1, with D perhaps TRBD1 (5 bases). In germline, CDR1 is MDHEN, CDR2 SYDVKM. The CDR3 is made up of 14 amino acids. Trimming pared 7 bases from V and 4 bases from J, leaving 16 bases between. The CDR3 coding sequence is TGTGCCAGCACCTCCCCGGGGGGTAGCACTGAAGCTTTCTTT. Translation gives CASTSPGGSTEAFF.

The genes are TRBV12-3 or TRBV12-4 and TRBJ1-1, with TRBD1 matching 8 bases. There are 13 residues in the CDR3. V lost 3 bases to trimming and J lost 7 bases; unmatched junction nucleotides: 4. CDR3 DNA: TGTGCCAGCAGTTTTGGACAGGGAGGTGAAGCTTTCTTT. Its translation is CASSFGQGGEAFF.

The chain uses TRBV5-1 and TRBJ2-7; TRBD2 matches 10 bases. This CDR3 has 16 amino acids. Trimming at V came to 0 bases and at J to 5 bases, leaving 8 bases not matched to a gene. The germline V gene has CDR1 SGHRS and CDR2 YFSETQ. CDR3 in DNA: TGCGCCAGCAGCTTGGTCGGACTAGCGGATGCCAACGAGCAGTACTTC. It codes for CASSLVGLADANEQYF. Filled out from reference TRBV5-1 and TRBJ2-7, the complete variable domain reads KAGVTQTPRYLIKTRGQQVTLSCSPISGHRSVSWYQQTPGQGLQFLFEYFSETQRNKGNFPGRFSGRQFSNSRSEMNVSTLELGDSALYLCASSLVGLADANEQYFGPGTRLTVT.

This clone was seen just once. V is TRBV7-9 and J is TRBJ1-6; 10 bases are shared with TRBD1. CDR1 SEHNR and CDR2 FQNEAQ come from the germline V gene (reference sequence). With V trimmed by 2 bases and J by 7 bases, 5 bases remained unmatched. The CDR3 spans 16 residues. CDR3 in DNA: TGTGCCAGCAGCTTAAGGGGACAGGGGTCGAATTCACCCCTCCACTTT. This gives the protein CASSLRGQGSNSPLHF.

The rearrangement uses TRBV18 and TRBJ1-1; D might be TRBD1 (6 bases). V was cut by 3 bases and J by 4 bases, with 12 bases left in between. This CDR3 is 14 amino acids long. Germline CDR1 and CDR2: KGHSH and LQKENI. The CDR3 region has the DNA TGTGCCAGCTCACCTCAGGGGCCCAGCACTGAAGCTTTCTTT. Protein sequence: CASSPQGPSTEAFF.

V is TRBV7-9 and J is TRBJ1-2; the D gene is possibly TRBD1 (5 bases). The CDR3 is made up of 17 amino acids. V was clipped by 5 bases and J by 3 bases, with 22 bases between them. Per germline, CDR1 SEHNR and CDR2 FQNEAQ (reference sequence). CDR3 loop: CASSPSAGGTGDYGYTF. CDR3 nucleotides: TGTGCCAGCAGCCCCTCCGCGGGGGGGACGGGCGACTATGGCTACACCTTC.

The CDR3 sequence: CASSQMSSGNTIYF. The CDR3 coding sequence is TGTGCCAGCAGCCAGATGTCCTCTGGAAACACCATATATTTT. The chain has TRBV11-2 and TRBJ1-3; D unclear. Germline CDR1 is SGHAT and CDR2 is FQNNGV. This CDR3 comprises 14 residues. V was shortened by 5 bases and J by 0 bases, with 8 bases between the two germline ends. The variable domain in full, completed from reference TRBV11-2 and TRBJ1-3, reads EAGVAQSPRYKIIEKRQSVAFWCNPISGHATLYWYQQILGQGPKLLIQFQNNGVVDDSQLPKDRFSAERLKGVDSTLKIQPAKLEDSAVYLCASSQMSSGNTIYFGEGSWLTVV.

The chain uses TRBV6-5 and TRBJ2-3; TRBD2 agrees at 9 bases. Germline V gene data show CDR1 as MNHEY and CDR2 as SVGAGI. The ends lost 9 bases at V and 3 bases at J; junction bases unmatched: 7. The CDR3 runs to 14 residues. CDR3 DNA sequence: TGTGCCAGTATGTTAGCGGGGGAAACAGATACGCAGTATTTT. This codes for CASMLAGETDTQYF.

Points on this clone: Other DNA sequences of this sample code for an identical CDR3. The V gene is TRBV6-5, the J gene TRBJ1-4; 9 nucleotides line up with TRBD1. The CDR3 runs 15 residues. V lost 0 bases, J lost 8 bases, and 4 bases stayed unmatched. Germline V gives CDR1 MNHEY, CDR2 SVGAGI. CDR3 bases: TGTGCCAGCAGTTACTCGGGACAGGGTAACGAAAAACTGTTTTTT. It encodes CASSYSGQGNEKLFF.

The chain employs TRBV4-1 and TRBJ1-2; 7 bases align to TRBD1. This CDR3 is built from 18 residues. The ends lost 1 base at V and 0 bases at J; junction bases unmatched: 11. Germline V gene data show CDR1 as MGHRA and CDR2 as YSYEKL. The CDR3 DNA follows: TGCGCCAGCAGCCAAGGGGGATGGACAGGCCAATCTAACTATGGCTACACCTTC. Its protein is CASSQGGWTGQSNYGYTF.

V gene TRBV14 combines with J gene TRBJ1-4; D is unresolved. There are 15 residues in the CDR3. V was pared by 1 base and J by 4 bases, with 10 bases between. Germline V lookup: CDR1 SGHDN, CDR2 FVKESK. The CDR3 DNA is TGTGCCAGCAGCCAAGCTCGAGCTATTAATGAAAAACTGTTTTTT. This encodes CASSQARAINEKLFF.

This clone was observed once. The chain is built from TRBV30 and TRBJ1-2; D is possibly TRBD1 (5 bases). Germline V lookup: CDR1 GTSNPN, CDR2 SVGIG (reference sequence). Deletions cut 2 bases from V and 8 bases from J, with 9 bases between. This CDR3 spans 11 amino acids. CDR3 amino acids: CAWSTGSGYTF. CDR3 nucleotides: TGTGCCTGGAGTACAGGATCGGGCTACACCTTC.

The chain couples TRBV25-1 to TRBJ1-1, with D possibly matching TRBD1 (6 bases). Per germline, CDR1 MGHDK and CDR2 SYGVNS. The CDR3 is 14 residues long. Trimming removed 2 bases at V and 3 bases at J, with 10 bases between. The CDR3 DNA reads TGTGCCAGCAGTGAAAACAGGGTCGACACTGAAGCTTTCTTT. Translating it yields CASSENRVDTEAFF.

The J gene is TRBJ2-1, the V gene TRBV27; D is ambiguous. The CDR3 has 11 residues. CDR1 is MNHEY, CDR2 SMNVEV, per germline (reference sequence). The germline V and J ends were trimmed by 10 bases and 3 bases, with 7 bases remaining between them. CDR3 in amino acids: CATYYYNEQFF. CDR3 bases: TGTGCCACCTACTACTACAATGAGCAGTTCTTC.

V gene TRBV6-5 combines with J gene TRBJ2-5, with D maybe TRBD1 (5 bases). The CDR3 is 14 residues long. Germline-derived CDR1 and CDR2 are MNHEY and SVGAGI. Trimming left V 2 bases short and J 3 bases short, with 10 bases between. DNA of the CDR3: TGTGCCAGCAGTTACGGGGCGGCCGAAGAGACCCAGTACTTC. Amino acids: CASSYGAAEETQYF.

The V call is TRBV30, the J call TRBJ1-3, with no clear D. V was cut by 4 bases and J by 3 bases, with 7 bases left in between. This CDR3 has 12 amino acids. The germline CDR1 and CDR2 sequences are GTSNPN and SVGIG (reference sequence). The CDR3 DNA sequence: TGTGCCTGGAAAGGGAGTGGAAACACCATATATTTT. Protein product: CAWKGSGNTIYF.

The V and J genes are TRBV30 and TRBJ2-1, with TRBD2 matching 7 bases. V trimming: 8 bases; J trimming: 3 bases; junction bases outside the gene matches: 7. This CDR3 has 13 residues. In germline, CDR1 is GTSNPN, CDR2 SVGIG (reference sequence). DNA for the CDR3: TGTGCCACCGCCGGGGGGAACTACAATGAGCAGTTCTTC. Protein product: CATAGGNYNEQFF.

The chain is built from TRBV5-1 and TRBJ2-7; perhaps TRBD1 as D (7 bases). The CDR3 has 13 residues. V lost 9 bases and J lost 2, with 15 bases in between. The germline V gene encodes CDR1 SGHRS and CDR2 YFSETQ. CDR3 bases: TGCGCCAAGGCGACAGGGAGGCCCTACGAGCAGTACTTC. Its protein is CAKATGRPYEQYF.

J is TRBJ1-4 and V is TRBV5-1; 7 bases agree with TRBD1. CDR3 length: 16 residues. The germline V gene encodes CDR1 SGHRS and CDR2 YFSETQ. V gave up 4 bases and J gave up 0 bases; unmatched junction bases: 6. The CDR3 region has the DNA TGCGCCAGCAGCATGGGGACAGTTGCAACTAATGAAAAACTGTTTTTT. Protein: CASSMGTVATNEKLFF.

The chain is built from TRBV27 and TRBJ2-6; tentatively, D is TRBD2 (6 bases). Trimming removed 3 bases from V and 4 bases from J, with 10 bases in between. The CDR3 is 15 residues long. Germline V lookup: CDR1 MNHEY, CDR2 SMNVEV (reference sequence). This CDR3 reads CASSFRAGGANVLTF. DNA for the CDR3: TGTGCCAGCAGTTTCCGTGCGGGAGGGGCCAACGTCCTGACTTTC.

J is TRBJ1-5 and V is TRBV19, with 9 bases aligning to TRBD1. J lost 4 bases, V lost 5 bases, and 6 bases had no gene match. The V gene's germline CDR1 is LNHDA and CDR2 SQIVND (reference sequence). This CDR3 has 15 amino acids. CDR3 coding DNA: TGTGCCAGTAGTGGAGACGGGACAGGGAATCAGCCCCAGCATTTT. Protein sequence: CASSGDGTGNQPQHF. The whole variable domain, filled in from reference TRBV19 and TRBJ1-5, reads DGGITQSPKYLFRKEGQNVTLSCEQNLNHDAMYWYRQDPGQGLRLIYYSQIVNDFQKGDIAEGYSVSREKKESFPLTVTSAQKNPTAFYLCASSGDGTGNQPQHFGDGTRLSIL.

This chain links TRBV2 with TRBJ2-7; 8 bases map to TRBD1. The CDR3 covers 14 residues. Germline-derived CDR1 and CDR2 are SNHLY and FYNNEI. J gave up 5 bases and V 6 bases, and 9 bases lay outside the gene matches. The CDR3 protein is CASRRGQVINEQYF. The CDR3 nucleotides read TGTGCCAGCAGAAGGGGACAGGTTATTAACGAGCAGTACTTC.

CDR3 protein: CASSSTGSDIQYF. DNA for the CDR3: TGTGCCAGCAGCTCCACAGGGTCGGACATTCAGTACTTC. V gene TRBV11-1 combines with J gene TRBJ2-4, with D perhaps matching TRBD1 (6 bases). Trimming removed 4 bases at V and 8 bases at J, with 12 bases between. The germline gives CDR1 SGHAT, CDR2 FQDESV (reference sequence). The CDR3 spans 13 residues.

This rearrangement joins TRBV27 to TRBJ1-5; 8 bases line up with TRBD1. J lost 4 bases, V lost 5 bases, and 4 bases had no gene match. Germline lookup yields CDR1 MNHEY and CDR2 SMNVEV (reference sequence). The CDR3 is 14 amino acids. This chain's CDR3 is CASSRGTGNQPQHF. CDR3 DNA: TGTGCCAGCAGTCGCGGGACAGGTAATCAGCCCCAGCATTTT.

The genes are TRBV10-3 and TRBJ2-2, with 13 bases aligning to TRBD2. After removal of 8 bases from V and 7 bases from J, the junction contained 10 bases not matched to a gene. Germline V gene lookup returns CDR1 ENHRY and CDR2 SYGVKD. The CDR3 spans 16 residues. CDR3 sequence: CAISRTSGSLDGELFF. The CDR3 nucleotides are TGTGCCATCTCTCGGACTAGCGGGAGTCTCGACGGGGAGCTGTTTTTT.

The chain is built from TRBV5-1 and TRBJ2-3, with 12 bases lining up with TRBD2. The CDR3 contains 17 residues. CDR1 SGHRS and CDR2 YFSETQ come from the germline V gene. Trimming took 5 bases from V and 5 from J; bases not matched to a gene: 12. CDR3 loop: CASSRTGLAGRQDTQYF. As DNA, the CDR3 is TGCGCCAGCAGTCGTACTGGACTAGCGGGACGTCAAGATACGCAGTATTTT.

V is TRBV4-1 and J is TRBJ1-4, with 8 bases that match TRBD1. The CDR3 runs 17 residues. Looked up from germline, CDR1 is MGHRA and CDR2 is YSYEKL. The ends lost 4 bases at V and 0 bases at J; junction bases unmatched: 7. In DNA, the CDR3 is TGCGCCAGCAGCCCTTCAGGGGGCGCGTCAACTAATGAAAAACTGTTTTTT. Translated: CASSPSGGASTNEKLFF.